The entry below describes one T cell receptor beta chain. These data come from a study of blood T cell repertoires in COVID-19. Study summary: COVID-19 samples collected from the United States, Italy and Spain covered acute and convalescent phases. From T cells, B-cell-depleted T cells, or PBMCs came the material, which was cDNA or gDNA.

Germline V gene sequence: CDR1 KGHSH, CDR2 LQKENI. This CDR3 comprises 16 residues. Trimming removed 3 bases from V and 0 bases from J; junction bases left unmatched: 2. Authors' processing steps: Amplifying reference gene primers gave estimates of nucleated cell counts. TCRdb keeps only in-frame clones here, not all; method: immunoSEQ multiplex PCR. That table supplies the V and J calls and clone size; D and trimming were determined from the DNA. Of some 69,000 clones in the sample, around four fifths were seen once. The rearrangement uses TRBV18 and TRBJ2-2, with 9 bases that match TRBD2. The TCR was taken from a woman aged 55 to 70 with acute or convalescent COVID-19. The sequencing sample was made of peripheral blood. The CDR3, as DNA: TGTGCCAGCTCACCCGGACTAGCGTCGAACACCGGGGAGCTGTTTTTT. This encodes CASSPGLASNTGELFF.